The 5 T cell receptor beta chains given below trace back to one sample, sequenced in a study of T-cell memory formation after mild COVID-19 (dated by TCRdb to about 2021). The library was obtained by 5' RACE. The instrument given in TCRdb is Illumina NovaSeq 6000. TCRdb reanalyzed the raw reads on its own, using fastp at Q25 for trimming and MiXCR for clone calling, and kept in-frame beta chains. A single entry per CDR3 protein holds the most common genes and DNA from its merged rows. The sample data list roughly 600,000 distinct CDR3 sequences, and roughly 18% of these were observed just once. The leading ten clones occupy more than 10% of the sample. Specimen: PBMCs or a T cell subset sorted from them (not recorded which). The receptor set was obtained from an adult woman who had mild COVID-19 (a few samples of this study predate the infection). The sample titles of this study are shuffled in the database, so cell type and time point are left out; the donor was told from shared clones.

The chain couples TRBV10-3 to TRBJ2-7; D not certain. This CDR3 contains 13 residues. Per the germline V gene, CDR1 is ENHRY and CDR2 is SYGVKD. V lost 7 bases, J lost 2 bases, and 12 bases lay in between. The CDR3, as DNA: TGTGCCATCACCGGCGATCCTACCTACGAGCAGTACTTC. This codes for CAITGDPTYEQYF.

This clonotype was counted a few times. The rearrangement joins TRBV20-1 to TRBJ2-7, with 8 bases fitting TRBD2. Per the germline V gene, CDR1 is DFQATT and CDR2 is SNEGSKA (reference sequence). The CDR3 sequence is 11 residues long. Here the CDR3 DNA reads TGCAGAGTAGCGGGATCCCACGAGCAGTACTTC. It specifies CRVAGSHEQYF.

Ten or more counts support this clonotype. V usage is TRBV18 and J usage is TRBJ2-1; D is unresolved. V was cut by 2 bases and J by 6 bases, with 17 bases left in between. Looked up from germline, CDR1 is KGHSH and CDR2 is LQKENI. CDR3 length: 16 amino acids. CDR3 loop: CASSPESWGSFNEQFF. DNA of the CDR3: TGTGCCAGCTCACCAGAGTCTTGGGGATCGTTCAATGAGCAGTTCTTC.

This clonotype was counted a few times. This chain connects TRBV12-3 or TRBV12-4 to TRBJ2-7, with 8 bases aligning to TRBD1. The V gene end was trimmed by 6 bases and the J gene end by 2 bases; junction bases not matched to a gene: 6. CDR3 length: 14 residues. CDR3: CASSRTGRTYEQYF. The CDR3 nucleotides are TGTGCCAGCAGCCGGACAGGGCGGACCTACGAGCAGTACTTC.

The chain is built from TRBV3-1 and TRBJ2-1, with 10 bases aligning to TRBD1. The CDR3 is 16 residues long. The germline CDR1 and CDR2 sequences are LGHDT and YNNKEL (reference sequence). Trimming took 0 bases from V and 2 from J; bases not matched to a gene: 1. The CDR3 here is CASSQDGQGAYNEQFF. The CDR3 DNA reads TGTGCCAGCAGCCAAGACGGACAGGGGGCCTACAATGAGCAGTTCTTC.